One sample yielded the 24 T cell receptor beta chains listed below, sequenced in a study of CD8 T cells in ankylosing spondylitis. MiXCR was run by TCRdb on the 5' RACE reads, yielding one entry per CDR3 protein. The sample yields 250,000 to 400,000 distinct CDR3 sequences, around 10% seen once. The sample was blood, either unsorted or a sorted T cell fraction (not recorded which). The receptors shown here come from a female donor with ankylosing spondylitis or in good health (not recorded which).

The chain employs TRBV30 and TRBJ2-3; tentatively, D is TRBD2 (6 bases). V lost 4 bases to trimming and J lost 1 base, with 6 bases between them. CDR3 length equals 12 residues. Looked up from germline, CDR1 is GTSNPN and CDR2 is SVGIG (reference sequence). The CDR3 nucleotides read TGTGCCTGGATAGCGGGCACAGATACGCAGTATTTT. Encoded protein: CAWIAGTDTQYF.

Ten or more counts support this clonotype. This rearrangement joins TRBV5-6 to TRBJ1-3; D not resolved. CDR3 size: 15 residues. Germline V CDR1 and CDR2: SGHDT, YYEEEE. The V gene lost 2 bases and the J gene lost 0 bases, with 9 bases spanning the gap. The CDR3 nucleotides read TGTGCCAGCAGCTTAGGACTAAACTCTGGAAACACCATATATTTT. Translated: CASSLGLNSGNTIYF.

The sample holds many counts of this clonotype. The chain joins TRBV7-9 to TRBJ2-1; 9 bases match TRBD1. After removal of 1 base from V and 7 bases from J, the junction contained 2 bases not matched to a gene. Germline assignment: CDR1 SEHNR and CDR2 FQNEAQ (reference sequence). This CDR3 is built from 14 residues. CDR3 in DNA: TGTGCCAGCAGCTTAGTAGACAGGGGGAATGAGCAGTTCTTC. This translates into CASSLVDRGNEQFF.

The chain recombines TRBV18 with TRBJ2-7; tentatively, D is TRBD1 (5 bases). V was pared by 3 bases and J by 6 bases, with 15 bases between. Germline loops: CDR1 KGHSH, CDR2 LQKENI. The CDR3 consists of 14 residues. For the CDR3, the DNA is TGTGCCAGCTCACCTACGGACATTAACGCCGAGCAGTACTTC. It yields the protein CASSPTDINAEQYF.

The chain uses TRBV7-2 and TRBJ2-1, with TRBD1 as a possible D gene (6 bases). The CDR3 covers 15 residues. Germline CDR1 is SGHTA and CDR2 is FQGNSA. Trimming removed 4 bases from V and 9 bases from J, with 19 bases in between. The CDR3 DNA follows: TGTGCCAGCAGCTCCTGGGGAGCGAGGGGGTCTGAGCAGTTCTTC. Translating gives CASSSWGARGSEQFF. Based on the CDR3 plus reference TRBV7-2 and TRBJ2-1, the full variable domain is GAGVSQSPSNKVTEKGKDVELRCDPISGHTALYWYRQSLGQGLEFLIYFQGNSAPDKSGLPSDRFSAERTGGSVSTLTIQRTQQEDSAVYLCASSSWGARGSEQFFGPGTRLTVL.

In its sample, this clonotype was seen many times. The gene calls are TRBV7-2 and TRBJ1-3; TRBD1 matches 9 bases. The CDR3 is 15 residues long. CDR1 SGHTA and CDR2 FQGNSA come from the germline V gene. Trimming cost V 4 bases and J 2 bases; bases outside gene matches: 3. The CDR3 protein is CASSSGDRAGNTIYF. The CDR3 DNA reads as TGTGCCAGCAGCTCCGGGGACAGGGCTGGAAACACCATATATTTT.

This clonotype was detected ten times or more. The chain combines TRBV7-2 with TRBJ2-7, with 7 nucleotides matching TRBD1. Unmatched junction bases numbered 12, after V lost 5 bases and J lost 2 bases. The germline V gene encodes CDR1 SGHTA and CDR2 FQGNSA. The CDR3 extends over 16 amino acids. The CDR3, as DNA: TGTGCCAGCAGCCTCAGGGCCACAGGGGTGACCTACGAGCAGTACTTC. Residues: CASSLRATGVTYEQYF.

This clonotype was seen only a few times. This chain connects TRBV30 to TRBJ2-2, with D uncertain. This CDR3 spans 12 amino acids. Germline CDR1 reads GTSNPN; CDR2 reads SVGIG (reference sequence). V shed 0 bases and J shed 6 bases, with 5 bases lying between them. The CDR3 DNA follows: TGTGCCTGGAGTGTATCCCCCGGGGAGCTGTTTTTT. It encodes CAWSVSPGELFF. The whole variable domain, remainder taken from reference TRBV30 and TRBJ2-2, is SQTIHQWPATLVQPVGSPLSLECTVEGTSNPNLYWYRQAAGRGLQLLFYSVGIGQISSEVPQNLSASRPQDRQFILSSKKLLLSDSGFYLCAWSVSPGELFFGEGSRLTVL.

To note about this clonotype: Mismatch with germline at one junction end may stem from a read error. V is TRBV12-3 or TRBV12-4 and J is TRBJ1-5; 9 bases map to TRBD1. CDR3 length: 12 residues. The CDR3 DNA reads TGTGCCAGCAGTTGGACGACAGGGGGAGTAACCTTT. Translating it yields CASSWTTGGVTF.

This clonotype was detected many times. V is TRBV5-1 and J is TRBJ1-5, with D possibly being TRBD1 (6 bases). Per the germline V gene, CDR1 is SGHRS and CDR2 is YFSETQ. CDR3 length equals 15 residues. V dropped 5 bases and J dropped 3 bases, with 15 bases sitting between them. DNA of the CDR3: TGCGCCAGCAGAGAAGCACAGGGCGACAATCAGCCCCAGCATTTT. The encoded protein is CASREAQGDNQPQHF.

The chain is built from TRBV6-2 or TRBV6-3 and TRBJ2-4; TRBD2 is a possible D gene (6 bases). The ends were cut back, 6 bases at V and 9 bases at J, with 15 bases in the middle. This CDR3 contains 13 residues. CDR1 is MNHEY, CDR2 SVGEGT, per germline. The CDR3 here is CASSRGGPRIQYF. The CDR3 nucleotides read TGTGCCAGCAGCCGAGGAGGGCCCCGCATTCAGTACTTC.

The table lists this clonotype with a few counts. V gene TRBV7-9 combines with J gene TRBJ2-1, with D maybe TRBD2 (6 bases). The V end was cut by 5 bases, the J end by 2 bases, with 13 bases between. The CDR3 contains 15 residues. The germline gives CDR1 SEHNR, CDR2 FQNEAQ (reference sequence). For the CDR3, the DNA is TGTGCCAGCAGCGGAGGGCTAGAACCCTACAATGAGCAGTTCTTC. It specifies CASSGGLEPYNEQFF.

The table lists this clonotype with many counts. J is TRBJ1-5 and V is TRBV7-9, with D unclear. V lost 1 base to trimming and J lost 2 bases, with 9 bases between them. CDR3 size: 15 residues. Germline CDR1 SEHNR, CDR2 FQNEAQ (reference sequence). CDR3 nucleotides: TGTGCCAGCAGCTTAGGCAGTGGCGGCAATCAGCCCCAGCATTTT. Its protein is CASSLGSGGNQPQHF. Complete variable domain (other parts from reference TRBV7-9 and TRBJ1-5): DTGVSQNPRHKITKRGQNVTFRCDPISEHNRLYWYRQTLGQGPEFLTYFQNEAQLEKSRLLSDRFSAERPKGSFSTLEIQRTEQGDSAMYLCASSLGSGGNQPQHFGDGTRLSIL.

V usage is TRBV10-2 and J usage is TRBJ2-7; D not certain. The CDR3 extends over 13 amino acids. From germline, CDR1 is WSHSY and CDR2 SAAADI. The V end lost 2 bases, the J end lost 6 bases, and 11 bases lay between the germline ends. The CDR3 DNA sequence: TGCGCCAGCAGTGAGGTTGGATTTGGCGAGCAGTACTTC. Its protein product is CASSEVGFGEQYF.

This clonotype appeared many times. The chain combines TRBV2 with TRBJ1-2; D is unclear. The CDR3 is made up of 13 amino acids. The V gene lost 6 bases and the J gene lost 8 bases, with 16 bases spanning the gap. CDR1 and CDR2 from the germline V gene are SNHLY and FYNNEI. The CDR3 DNA sequence: TGTGCCAGCAGCCAACAGCTCCCCTGGGGCTACACCTTC. Amino acids: CASSQQLPWGYTF.

The chain has TRBV30 and TRBJ2-3; no clear D gene. Per germline, CDR1 GTSNPN and CDR2 SVGIG (reference sequence). CDR3 length: 11 amino acids. V dropped 6 bases and J dropped 0 bases, with 4 bases sitting between them. CDR3 in amino acids: CACGSTDTQYF. The CDR3 bases are TGTGCCTGCGGGAGCACAGATACGCAGTATTTT.

This clonotype was seen at least ten times. V is TRBV5-6 and J is TRBJ2-2; D unresolved. V lost 0 bases, J lost 2 bases, and 14 bases lay in between. The germline V gene has CDR1 SGHDT and CDR2 YYEEEE. There are 17 residues in the CDR3. The CDR3 protein is CASSLGSTTPNTGELFF. The DNA for the CDR3 is TGTGCCAGCAGCTTGGGATCAACAACCCCTAACACCGGGGAGCTGTTTTTT.

There are many counts of this clonotype. V and J are TRBV12-3 or TRBV12-4 and TRBJ2-5; D gene ambiguous. Trimming stripped 5 bases from V and 5 bases from J, with 15 bases between. CDR3 length: 14 amino acids. The CDR3 bases are TGTGCCAGCAGTCAAGACGGTTCGGGTGAGACCCAGTACTTC. It translates to CASSQDGSGETQYF.

The V call is TRBV5-5, the J call TRBJ2-1, with 8 bases aligning to TRBD1. Germline V gene data show CDR1 as SGHKS and CDR2 as YYEKEE (reference sequence). CDR3 length equals 15 residues. After removal of 3 bases from V and 8 bases from J, the junction contained 10 bases not matched to a gene. The CDR3 protein is CASSSTGGKMDEQFF. The CDR3, as DNA: TGTGCCAGCAGCTCAACAGGGGGGAAGATGGATGAGCAGTTCTTC.

This clonotype has at least ten counts. The V call is TRBV5-1, the J call TRBJ2-3; 11 bases are shared with TRBD1. There are 15 residues in the CDR3. The junction had 4 bases not matched to a gene; V was cut back by 4 bases and J by 3 bases. Germline CDR1 is SGHRS and CDR2 is YFSETQ. CDR3 region: CASSIGQGATDTQYF. Written as DNA, the CDR3 is TGCGCCAGCAGCATTGGACAGGGGGCAACAGATACGCAGTATTTT.

In this sample, this clonotype turned up many times. This chain uses TRBV5-1 with TRBJ2-7; a weak D match, TRBD2 (5 bases). Trimming removed 4 bases at V and 12 bases at J, with 17 bases between. The CDR3 runs 12 residues. The V gene's germline CDR1 is SGHRS and CDR2 YFSETQ. CDR3 protein: CASSPEGPLMYF. For the CDR3, the DNA is TGCGCCAGCAGCCCCGAGGGCCCGTTGATGTACTTC. Variable domain in full (rest from reference TRBV5-1 and TRBJ2-7): KAGVTQTPRYLIKTRGQQVTLSCSPISGHRSVSWYQQTPGQGLQFLFEYFSETQRNKGNFPGRFSGRQFSNSRSEMNVSTLELGDSALYLCASSPEGPLMYFGPGTRLTVT.

V is TRBV7-8 and J is TRBJ2-5; TRBD1 agrees at 8 bases. Germline V CDR1 and CDR2: SGHVS, FQNEAQ. This CDR3 comprises 18 residues. Trimming removed 1 base from V and 1 base from J; junction bases left unmatched: 11. CDR3 DNA: TGTGCCAGCAGCTTAGGTTTTTTCGGACAGGGACTCCAAGAGACCCAGTACTTC. Protein product: CASSLGFFGQGLQETQYF.

J is TRBJ1-1 and V is TRBV12-3 or TRBV12-4; D ambiguous. V shed 5 bases and J shed 5 bases, with 18 bases lying between them. The CDR3 runs 15 residues. The CDR3 bases are TGTGCCAGCAGTAACATACGGACTGGAAGGACTGAAGCTTTCTTT. The encoded protein is CASSNIRTGRTEAFF.

The rearrangement joins TRBV5-1 to TRBJ2-5, with 7 bases fitting TRBD2. V dropped 4 bases and J dropped 2; count of bases not matched to a gene: 11. This CDR3 has 16 residues. In germline, CDR1 is SGHRS, CDR2 YFSETQ. This chain's CDR3 is CASSLGPGGVQETQYF. For the CDR3, the DNA is TGCGCCAGCAGCCTCGGCCCGGGGGGAGTACAAGAGACCCAGTACTTC.